One T cell receptor (beta chain) is described in this entry. No antigen is known for it. Germline V lookup: CDR1 MNHNS, CDR2 SASEGT. The CDR3 covers 16 residues. V lost 5 bases and J lost 0; bases outside the gene matches: 4. A TCRbeta library incorporating unique molecular identifiers was prepared. In TCRdb, the PCR reads were re-called with MiXCR into one record per CDR3 protein. This repertoire shows more than 200,000 distinct CDR3 sequences, roughly a quarter found once; its top ten account for about 5%. The record originates from a study of T-cell reconstitution after alpha-beta-depleted transplantation in children. General study points: Alpha-beta T cells about two months after transplant reportedly derived from several hundred expanded graft clones.

J is TRBJ2-5 and V is TRBV6-1; TRBD2 matches at 12 bases. The origin of this receptor is a female patient aged 2-15 years who had a stem cell transplant for congenital amegakaryocytic thrombocytopenia, so the T cells may come from the graft donor. Sequences were derived from PBMCs, mostly from graft donor cells, sampled 360 days after TCRalphabeta/CD19-depleted stem cell transplant. The CDR3 DNA is TGTGCCAGCAGTCGGACTAGCGGGGTGTACCAAGAGACCCAGTACTTC. It yields the protein CASSRTSGVYQETQYF.